This TCR beta chain appears in the sequencing data of a study of identical twins. Study observations and caveats: The models systematically underestimated how much out-of-frame TCR alpha was shared in monozygotic twins. Sequences that were beta out-of-frame showed weaker excess twin sharing. Zero-insertion analyses were open to partial confounding by invariant MAIT and iNKT cells.

Everyone who donated was a healthy Caucasian. This clonotype showed up many times. Its antigen is unidentified. TCRdb analysed the 5' RACE reads with MiXCR anew, one entry per CDR3 protein. Here the sample spans approximately 94,000 distinct CDR3 sequences, around 5.5% being singletons. The CDR3 spans 13 residues. Germline CDR1 reads DFQATT; CDR2 reads SNEGSKA (reference sequence). The V gene lost 4 bases and the J gene lost 2 bases, with 12 bases spanning the gap. This TCR derives from a woman in her forties or fifties in good health. The V and J genes are TRBV20-1 and TRBJ2-7; TRBD2 is a possible D gene (5 bases). Sequencing was carried out using memory T cells sorted from blood. In DNA form, the CDR3 reads TGCAGTGCTATATGGACCGGGACCTACGAGCAGTACTTC. It translates to CSAIWTGTYEQYF.